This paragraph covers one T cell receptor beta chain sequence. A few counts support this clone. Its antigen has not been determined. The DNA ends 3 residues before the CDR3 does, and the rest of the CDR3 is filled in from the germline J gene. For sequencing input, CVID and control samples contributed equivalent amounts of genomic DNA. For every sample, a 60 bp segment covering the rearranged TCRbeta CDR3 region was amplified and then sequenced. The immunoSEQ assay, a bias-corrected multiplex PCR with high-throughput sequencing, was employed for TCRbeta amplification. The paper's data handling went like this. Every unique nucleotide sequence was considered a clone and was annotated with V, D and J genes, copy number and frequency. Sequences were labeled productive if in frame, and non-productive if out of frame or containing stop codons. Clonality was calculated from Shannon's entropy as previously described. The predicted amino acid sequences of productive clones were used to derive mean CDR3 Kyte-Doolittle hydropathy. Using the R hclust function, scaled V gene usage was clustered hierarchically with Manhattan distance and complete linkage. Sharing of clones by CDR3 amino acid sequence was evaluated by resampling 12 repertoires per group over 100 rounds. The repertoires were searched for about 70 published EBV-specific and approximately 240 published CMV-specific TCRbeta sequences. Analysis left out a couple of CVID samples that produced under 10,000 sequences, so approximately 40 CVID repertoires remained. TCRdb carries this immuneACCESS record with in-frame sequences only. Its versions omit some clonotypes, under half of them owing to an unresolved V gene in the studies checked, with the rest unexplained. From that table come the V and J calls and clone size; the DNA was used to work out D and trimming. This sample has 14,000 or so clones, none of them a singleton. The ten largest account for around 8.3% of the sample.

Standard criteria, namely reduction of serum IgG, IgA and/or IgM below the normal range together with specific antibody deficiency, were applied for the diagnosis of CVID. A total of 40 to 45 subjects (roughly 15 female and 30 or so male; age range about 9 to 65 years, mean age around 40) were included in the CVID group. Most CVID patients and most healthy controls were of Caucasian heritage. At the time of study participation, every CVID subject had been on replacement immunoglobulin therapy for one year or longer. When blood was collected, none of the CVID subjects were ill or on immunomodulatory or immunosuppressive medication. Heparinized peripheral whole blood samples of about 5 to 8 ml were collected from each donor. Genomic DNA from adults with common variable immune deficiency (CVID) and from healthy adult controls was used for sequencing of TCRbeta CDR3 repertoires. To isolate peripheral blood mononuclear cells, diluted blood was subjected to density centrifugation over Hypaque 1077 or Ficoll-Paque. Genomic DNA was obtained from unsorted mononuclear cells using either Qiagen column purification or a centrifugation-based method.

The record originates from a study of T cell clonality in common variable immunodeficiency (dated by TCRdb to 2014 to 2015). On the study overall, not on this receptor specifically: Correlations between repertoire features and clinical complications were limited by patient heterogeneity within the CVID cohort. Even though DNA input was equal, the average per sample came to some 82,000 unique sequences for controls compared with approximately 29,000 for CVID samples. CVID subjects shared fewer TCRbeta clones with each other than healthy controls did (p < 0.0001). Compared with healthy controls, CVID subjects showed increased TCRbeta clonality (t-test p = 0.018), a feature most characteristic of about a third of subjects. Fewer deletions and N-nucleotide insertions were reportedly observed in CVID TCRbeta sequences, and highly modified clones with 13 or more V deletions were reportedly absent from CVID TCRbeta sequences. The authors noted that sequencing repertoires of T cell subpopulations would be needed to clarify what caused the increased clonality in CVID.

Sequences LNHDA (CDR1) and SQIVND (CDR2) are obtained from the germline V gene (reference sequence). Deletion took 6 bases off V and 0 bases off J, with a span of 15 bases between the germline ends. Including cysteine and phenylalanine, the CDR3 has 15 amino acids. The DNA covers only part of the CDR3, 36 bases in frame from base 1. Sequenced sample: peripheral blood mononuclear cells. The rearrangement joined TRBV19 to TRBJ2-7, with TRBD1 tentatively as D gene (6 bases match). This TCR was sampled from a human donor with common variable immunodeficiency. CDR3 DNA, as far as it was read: TGTGCCAGTAGGGCCCTGGACAGCCGCTCCTACGAG. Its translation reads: CASRALDSRSYE. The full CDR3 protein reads CASRALDSRSYEQYF.